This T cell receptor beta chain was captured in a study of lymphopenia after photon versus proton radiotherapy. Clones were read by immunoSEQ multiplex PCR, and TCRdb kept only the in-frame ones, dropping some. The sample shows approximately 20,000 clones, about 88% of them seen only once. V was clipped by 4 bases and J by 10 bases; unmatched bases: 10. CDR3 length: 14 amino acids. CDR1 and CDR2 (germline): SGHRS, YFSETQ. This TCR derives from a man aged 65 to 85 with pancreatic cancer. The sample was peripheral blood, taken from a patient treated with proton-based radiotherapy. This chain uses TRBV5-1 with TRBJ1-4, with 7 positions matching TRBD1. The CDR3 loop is CASSRTLQGRKLFF. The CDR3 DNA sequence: TGCGCCAGCAGCCGGACCCTACAGGGGAGAAAACTGTTTTTT.